Listed below are T cell receptor beta chains from one sample, sequenced in a study of blood T cell repertoires in COVID-19. Produced via immunoSEQ multiplex PCR; TCRdb's table is partial and in-frame only. Of 100,000 to 130,000 clones listed, 65% to 80% were seen once; the top ten hold over 4%. Sample: peripheral blood. Receptors were obtained from a man between 65 and 85 years old with acute or convalescent COVID-19. CDR3s include the opening cysteine and the closing phenylalanine or tryptophan. Each record gives: clone size, D gene, J gene, V gene, CDR3 DNA, CDR3 protein. A D gene is named only where the DNA matches it firmly. Clone size appears in some rows only: once, few, many, or a class for an expanded clone.

size: once
D: TRBD1
J: TRBJ2-5
V: TRBV5-6
DNA: TGTGCCAGCAGCTTTCTGGGGACAGGGTTTGTAGAGACCCAGTACTTC
CDR3: CASSFLGTGFVETQYF

size: NA
D: NA
J: TRBJ2-2
V: TRBV4-3
DNA: TGCGCCAGCAGCCCGTTCCGGGGTCTCGGGGAGCTGTTTTTT
CDR3: CASSPFRGLGELFF

size: few
D: NA
J: TRBJ1-2
V: TRBV24-1
DNA: TGTGCCACCAGTGACGGCCCAGGGCCAAATGCTGGCTACACCTTC
CDR3: CATSDGPGPNAGYTF

size: once
D: TRBD1
J: TRBJ1-2
V: TRBV9
DNA: TGTGCCAGCAGTTCCGGGACAGGGGGCCTCTATGGCTACACCTTC
CDR3: CASSSGTGGLYGYTF

size: NA
D: TRBD1
J: TRBJ2-2
V: TRBV4-3
DNA: TGCGCCAGCAGCCTCGACAGGGGGAACACCGGGGAGCTGTTTTTT
CDR3: CASSLDRGNTGELFF

size: NA
D: TRBD2
J: TRBJ2-1
V: TRBV5-1
DNA: TGCGCCAGCAGCTTGGTGGCGGGGGGGCTGAATGAGCAGTTCTTC
CDR3: CASSLVAGGLNEQFF

size: NA
D: NA
J: TRBJ2-7
V: TRBV11-3
DNA: TGTGCCAGCAGCTTAAACGGAGCCTACGAGCAGTACTTC
CDR3: CASSLNGAYEQYF

size: NA
D: NA
J: TRBJ1-2
V: TRBV5-4
DNA: TGTGCCAGCAGCTTTGGTAGCGGACGCAACCCTGGCTACACCTTC
CDR3: CASSFGSGRNPGYTF

size: NA
D: TRBD1
J: TRBJ1-1
V: TRBV6-1
DNA: TGTGCCAGCAGTCAAGGGGACAGCCCACCGCTCACTGAAGCTTTCTTT
CDR3: CASSQGDSPPLTEAFF

size: NA
D: TRBD1
J: TRBJ2-3
V: TRBV5-1
DNA: TGCGCCAGCAGCGAGACAGGGGGTAGGAGCACAGATACGCAGTATTTT
CDR3: CASSETGGRSTDTQYF

size: NA
D: NA
J: TRBJ2-3
V: TRBV7-9
DNA: TGTGCCAGCAGCTTAGCGTTATTTACGCAGTATTTT
CDR3: CASSLALFTQYF

size: NA
D: TRBD1
J: TRBJ2-1
V: TRBV19
DNA: TGTGCCAGTAGTTCTCCTCGGACAGGGGGCTCTGAGCAGTTCTTC
CDR3: CASSSPRTGGSEQFF

size: NA
D: NA
J: TRBJ1-1
V: TRBV7-8
DNA: TGTGCCAGCAGCTTAGTTCCAGGGGTTATGAACACTGAAGCTTTCTTT
CDR3: CASSLVPGVMNTEAFF

size: NA
D: NA
J: TRBJ1-5
V: TRBV5-1
DNA: TGCGCCAGCGCTTCAGGCCCAGGACAGCCCCAGCATTTT
CDR3: CASASGPGQPQHF

size: NA
D: TRBD1
J: TRBJ2-1
V: TRBV5-4
DNA: TGTGCCAGCAGCTCGGAAGGGGGCTCGAATGAGCAGTTCTTC
CDR3: CASSSEGGSNEQFF

size: NA
D: NA
J: TRBJ1-4
V: TRBV19
DNA: TGTGCCAGTAGTTGGACAGCAACTAATGAAAAACTGTTTTTT
CDR3: CASSWTATNEKLFF

size: NA
D: NA
J: TRBJ2-2
V: TRBV7-7
DNA: TGTGCTAGCAGCTTAGCTTTCGACACCGGGGAGCTGTTTTTT
CDR3: CASSLAFDTGELFF

size: NA
D: NA
J: TRBJ1-5
V: TRBV19
DNA: TGTGCCAGTAGTCCAACAGGGAATAGCAATCAGCCCCAGCATTTT
CDR3: CASSPTGNSNQPQHF

size: NA
D: TRBD2
J: TRBJ2-5
V: TRBV7-9
DNA: TGTGCCAGCAGCTTGAAGGGACTAGCGGGGTCAGAGACCCAGTACTTC
CDR3: CASSLKGLAGSETQYF